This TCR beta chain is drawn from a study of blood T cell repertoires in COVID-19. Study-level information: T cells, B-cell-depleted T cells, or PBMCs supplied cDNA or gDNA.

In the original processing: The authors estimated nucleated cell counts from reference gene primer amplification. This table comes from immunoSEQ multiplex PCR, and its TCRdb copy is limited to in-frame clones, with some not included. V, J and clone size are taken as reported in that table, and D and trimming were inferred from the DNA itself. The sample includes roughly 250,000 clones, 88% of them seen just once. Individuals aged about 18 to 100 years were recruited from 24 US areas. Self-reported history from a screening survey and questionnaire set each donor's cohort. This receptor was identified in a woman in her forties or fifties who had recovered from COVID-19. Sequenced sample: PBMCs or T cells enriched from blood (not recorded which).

CDR3 DNA sequence: TGTGCCAGTAGAAAAGCCCAGGGGGCGCACAATGAGCAGTTCTTC. It translates to CASRKAQGAHNEQFF. This chain connects TRBV19 to TRBJ2-1, with 8 bases matching TRBD1. Germline-derived CDR1 and CDR2 are LNHDA and SQIVND (reference sequence). V lost 6 bases and J lost 5; bases outside the gene matches: 9. This CDR3 contains 15 residues.